This is a list of T cell receptor beta chains from one sample in a study of blood T cells in healthy people across ages. TCRdb re-derived calls from the 5' RACE reads in MiXCR, one entry per CDR3 protein. The table shows roughly 1.6 million distinct CDR3 sequences, with around 36% occurring only once. Source material: blood. Receptors originate from a woman in her 30s in good health. The conserved cysteine and the conserved F or W are not part of the CDR3 here. A D gene is named only where the DNA matches it firmly. A row's size may be missing; if present it is once, few, many or a size class.

NA,NA,TRBV4-2,ASSQEIRRGGTDTQY
NA,few,TRBV11-2,ASSQGRFSYEQY
NA,NA,TRBV5-4,ASSGGGKLQETRY
TRBD1,many,TRBV5-1,ASSVGTGNQPQH
NA,few,TRBV29-1,SVHFGGPLDYGYT
NA,NA,TRBV5-1,ASSLFGGSTYEQY
NA,NA,TRBV18,ASSPSQGISYEQY
NA,many,TRBV28,ASLALSTDTQY
NA,few,TRBV27,ASSLSDGGEKLF
TRBD2,NA,TRBV4-2,ASSQTRGASGSNLATDTQY
NA,NA,TRBV3-1,ASSQGPAHQPQH
NA,NA,TRBV7-6,ASTGGRPADTQY
NA,NA,TRBV6-6,ASSYRAGDTQY
NA,NA,TRBV20-1,SAGVAGATGETQY
TRBD2,NA,TRBV3-1,ASSQAHLAGDLRQF
NA,few,TRBV28,ASSPNIGGPHNEQF
NA,NA,TRBV12-3/TRBV12-4,ASSLEAVTTYEQY
NA,NA,TRBV6-2/TRBV6-3,ANSHNYEQY
NA,few,TRBV6-2/TRBV6-3,ASLGGEEFFSYEQY
TRBD1,NA,TRBV4-2,ASSPGRDRDTEAF
NA,NA,TRBV5-1,ASSRGRKNSPLH
NA,few,TRBV29-1,SVETMRGNTGELF
NA,NA,TRBV14,ASSQDRGALDTQY
NA,NA,TRBV6-6,ASTRDHNEQF
NA,NA,TRBV7-8,ASSLALRMDTEAF
TRBD1,NA,TRBV7-6,ACSSTTGVGGYT
TRBD2,NA,TRBV20-1,SARDSLAGGLTQY
NA,NA,TRBV7-9,ASSPWAGTNSGELF
NA,NA,TRBV21-1,ASSKLAGIDTQY